Reported below is one TCR beta chain. Its antigen is currently unknown. The CDR3 totals 14 residues. Per the germline V gene, CDR1 is SGHAT and CDR2 is FQNNGV. Between the trimmed V and J ends, which lost 4 bases and 2 bases, there was a span of 9 bases. The data were obtained in a study of T cell responses to AZD1222 COVID-19 vaccine. Study-wide points: Most donors were white British and more were female, and clonal diversity was possibly underestimated. CD4 TCRs linked to vaccination spanned spike, dominating at 160-218 and 743-854.

Some clones are missing from TCRdb's copy, which holds only in-frame ones; the method was immunoSEQ multiplex PCR. Of 150,000 to 200,000 clones listed, over 85% are singletons. The starting material was peripheral blood, obtained 28 days after the second dose of the MenACWY control vaccine. V usage is TRBV11-2 and J usage is TRBJ1-5; no clear D gene. The TCR originated in an adult who received the MenACWY meningococcal vaccine as a control. The CDR3 loop reads CASSSRSGNQPQHF. In nucleotides, the CDR3 is TGTGCCAGCAGCTCTAGGTCTGGCAATCAGCCCCAGCATTTT.